These 24 T cell receptor beta chains were sequenced from one sample in a study of cytomegalovirus exposure and HLA in healthy donors. Primers included in the PCR were 60 Vbeta and 13 Jbeta primers. Method: immunoSEQ multiplex PCR; TCRdb's copy keeps in-frame clones and lacks some. Of roughly 100,000 clones listed, 55% to 70% were seen once; the top ten hold 5.5% to 6%. Sequencing input: PBMCs. All receptors derive from a boy younger than 18 in good health and CMV-seropositive.

The chain is built from TRBV7-2 and TRBJ1-5; possible D gene TRBD1, 6 bases. With 3 bases removed from V and 1 base from J, the gap between germline ends came to 10 bases. The CDR3 contains 15 residues. Germline V gene data show CDR1 as SGHTA and CDR2 as FQGNSA. CDR3 sequence reads: CASSFVRGSNQPQHF. The CDR3 nucleotides read TGTGCCAGCAGCTTTGTCAGGGGAAGCAATCAGCCCCAGCATTTT. The variable domain in full, completed from reference TRBV7-2 and TRBJ1-5, reads GAGVSQSPSNKVTEKGKDVELRCDPISGHTALYWYRQSLGQGLEFLIYFQGNSAPDKSGLPSDRFSAERTGGSVSTLTIQRTQQEDSAVYLCASSFVRGSNQPQHFGDGTRLSIL.

In its sample, this clone was seen once. The V gene is TRBV7-8, the J gene TRBJ2-1; 10 bases are shared with TRBD2. CDR3 size: 18 residues. The ends lost 1 base at V and 8 bases at J; junction bases unmatched: 14. CDR1 is SGHVS, CDR2 FQNEAQ, per germline. CDR3 in amino acids: CASSLEGPSGSGVHEQFF. CDR3 sequence (DNA): TGTGCCAGCAGCTTAGAGGGACCTAGCGGGAGTGGGGTACATGAGCAGTTCTTC.

This sequence joins TRBV27 and TRBJ1-2; TRBD1 matches 8 bases. V trimming: 3 bases; J trimming: 7 bases; junction bases outside the gene matches: 7. CDR3 length: 14 residues. Germline V gives CDR1 MNHEY, CDR2 SMNVEV (reference sequence). CDR3 bases: TGTGCCAGCAGTTTGGTGGACAGGGTTACTGGCTACACCTTC. This gives the protein CASSLVDRVTGYTF.

This clone was seen a few times. The chain joins TRBV10-2 to TRBJ1-5, with 8 positions matching TRBD1. In germline, CDR1 is WSHSY, CDR2 SAAADI. This CDR3 spans 15 amino acids. Losses at the gene ends were 6 bases for V and 0 bases for J; bases not matched to a gene: 4. CDR3 sequence: CASRRTGNSNQPQHF. CDR3 nucleotide sequence: TGCGCCAGCAGGAGGACAGGGAATAGCAATCAGCCCCAGCATTTT.

CDR3 sequence reads: CASSRGQSNQPQHF. The CDR3 coding sequence is TGTGCCAGTAGTAGGGGACAAAGCAATCAGCCCCAGCATTTT. The gene calls are TRBV19 and TRBJ1-5; TRBD1 might be the D (6 bases). Germline CDR1 is LNHDA and CDR2 is SQIVND (reference sequence). Trimming left V 4 bases short and J 1 base short, with 8 bases between. The CDR3 totals 14 residues.

The rearrangement uses TRBV4-2 and TRBJ1-2, with TRBD1 identical over 11 bases. The V gene end was trimmed by 0 bases and the J gene end by 8 bases; junction bases not matched to a gene: 5. The CDR3 runs to 15 residues. Germline V lookup: CDR1 LGHNA, CDR2 YNFKEQ. Here the CDR3 reads CASSQDFRTGGGYTF. CDR3 DNA sequence: TGTGCCAGCAGCCAAGATTTCCGGACAGGGGGCGGCTACACCTTC.

CDR3 nucleotides: TGTGCCAGCAGCCCGACCGGGACTAGCACCATAGGGGAGCAGTTCTTC. This gives the protein CASSPTGTSTIGEQFF. V and J are TRBV7-3 and TRBJ2-1; 9 nucleotides match TRBD2. This CDR3 has 16 amino acids. V shed 5 bases and J 10 bases; nucleotides not matched to a gene: 15. CDR1 is SGHTA, CDR2 FQGTGA, per germline.

The chain carries TRBV27 and TRBJ1-5; D may be TRBD1 (6 bases). This CDR3 has 13 amino acids. Germline assignment: CDR1 MNHEY and CDR2 SMNVEV (reference sequence). V gave up 5 bases and J gave up 6 bases, with 11 bases separating them. This chain's CDR3 is CASSHREGQPQHF. In DNA, the CDR3 is TGTGCCAGCAGTCACAGGGAAGGTCAGCCCCAGCATTTT.

For the CDR3, the DNA is TGTGCCAGCAGCAAGATGCGACAGGGTGGCATCTACGAGCAGTACTTC. As protein: CASSKMRQGGIYEQYF. The chain joins TRBV28 to TRBJ2-7; 7 nucleotides agree with TRBD1. The CDR3 runs to 16 residues. The J segment lost 3 bases and the V segment lost 6 bases, leaving 14 bases of the junction unmatched. CDR1 is MDHEN and CDR2 is SYDVKM in the germline V gene.

The chain couples TRBV6-5 to TRBJ2-7, with D tentatively TRBD2 (5 bases). The CDR3 covers 16 residues. Germline V CDR1 and CDR2: MNHEY, SVGAGI. V lost 2 bases and J 0 bases, leaving 14 bases between the germline ends. CDR3 sequence (DNA): TGTGCCAGCAGTTACCGTAACCCGGGATCCTCCTACGAGCAGTACTTC. Translating it yields CASSYRNPGSSYEQYF.

The chain employs TRBV11-2 and TRBJ2-1, with 9 positions matching TRBD2. Per germline, CDR1 SGHAT and CDR2 FQNNGV. The trim removed 3 bases at V and 6 bases at J, leaving 3 bases unmatched. CDR3 length equals 14 residues. CDR3 region: CASSFSGSVNEQFF. CDR3 coding DNA: TGTGCCAGCAGCTTTAGCGGGAGTGTCAATGAGCAGTTCTTC.

The rearrangement uses TRBV10-2 and TRBJ1-1, with D possibly being TRBD1 (5 bases). CDR3 length equals 15 residues. Germline V gives CDR1 WSHSY, CDR2 SAAADI. V dropped 2 bases and J dropped 1 base, with 11 bases sitting between them. The CDR3 sequence is CASSERGLRNTEAFF. The CDR3 region has the DNA TGCGCCAGCAGTGAGCGGGGACTGAGGAACACTGAAGCTTTCTTT.

J is TRBJ2-1 and V is TRBV7-3, with TRBD1 as a possible D gene (5 bases). V was shortened by 5 bases and J by 0 bases, with 14 bases between the two germline ends. Germline V gene lookup returns CDR1 SGHTA and CDR2 FQGTGA. The CDR3 has 16 residues. The CDR3 here is CASSLHGDSSYNEQFF. DNA for the CDR3: TGTGCCAGCAGCCTCCATGGCGACAGCTCCTACAATGAGCAGTTCTTC.

The V gene is TRBV30, the J gene TRBJ1-6, with D uncertain. V was clipped by 0 bases and J by 7 bases, with 13 bases between them. Germline CDR1 is GTSNPN and CDR2 is SVGIG (reference sequence). The CDR3 loop spans 15 amino acids. The CDR3 spells CAWSVLIRGNSPLHF. The CDR3 DNA reads TGTGCCTGGAGTGTATTGATCAGAGGGAATTCACCCCTCCACTTT. Supplemented by reference TRBV30 and TRBJ1-6, the full variable domain reads SQTIHQWPATLVQPVGSPLSLECTVEGTSNPNLYWYRQAAGRGLQLLFYSVGIGQISSEVPQNLSASRPQDRQFILSSKKLLLSDSGFYLCAWSVLIRGNSPLHFGNGTRLTVT.

This clone appeared a few times. V gene TRBV2 combines with J gene TRBJ1-4, with D perhaps TRBD1 (6 bases). Germline-derived CDR1 and CDR2 are SNHLY and FYNNEI. This CDR3 region has 16 residues. Trimming took off 4 bases at V and 6 bases at J, with 18 bases between the two ends. CDR3 nucleotides: TGTGCCAGCAGTGGGGACACCCTAACCCCCGATGAAAAACTGTTTTTT. As protein: CASSGDTLTPDEKLFF. Supplemented by reference TRBV2 and TRBJ1-4, the full variable domain reads EPEVTQTPSHQVTQMGQEVILRCVPISNHLYFYWYRQILGQKVEFLVSFYNNEISEKSEIFDDQFSVERPDGSNFTLKIRSTKLEDSAMYFCASSGDTLTPDEKLFFGSGTQLSVL.

This clone was recorded a few times. The chain is built from TRBV30 and TRBJ2-5, with 14 bases fitting TRBD2. The CDR3 length is 17 residues. V shed 0 bases and J 4 bases; nucleotides not matched to a gene: 7. The germline gives CDR1 GTSNPN, CDR2 SVGIG (reference sequence). CDR3 DNA: TGTGCCTGGAGTGTAGACGGGACTAGCGGGAGTCGAGAGACCCAGTACTTC. Amino acid sequence: CAWSVDGTSGSRETQYF.

This sequence joins TRBV5-6 and TRBJ2-2, with 9 bases fitting TRBD1. The germline V gene has CDR1 SGHDT and CDR2 YYEEEE. The junction had 5 bases not matched to a gene; V was cut back by 2 bases and J by 0 bases. This CDR3 contains 17 residues. CDR3 DNA: TGTGCCAGCAGCTTCGGACAGGGGCGTCCGAACACCGGGGAGCTGTTTTTT. Translated, it gives CASSFGQGRPNTGELFF.

This clone was observed once. This chain uses TRBV5-4 with TRBJ2-1; 11 bases fit TRBD2. V lost 5 bases and J lost 5; bases outside the gene matches: 6. The V gene's germline CDR1 is SGHNT and CDR2 YYREEE (reference sequence). This CDR3 has 15 residues. As DNA, the CDR3 is TGTGCCAGCAGTTCAAAACTAGCGGGGGACAATGAGCAGTTCTTC. This gives the protein CASSSKLAGDNEQFF.

The chain carries TRBV30 and TRBJ2-7; D may be TRBD1 (5 bases). V was cut by 2 bases and J by 2 bases, with 16 bases left in between. The CDR3 contains 15 residues. Germline assignment: CDR1 GTSNPN and CDR2 SVGIG (reference sequence). The CDR3 sequence is CAWSWGRRLTYEQYF. The CDR3 nucleotides read TGTGCCTGGAGTTGGGGCAGGAGATTAACCTACGAGCAGTACTTC.

This chain uses TRBV6-5 with TRBJ2-1, with 10 bases fitting TRBD2. The CDR3 contains 14 residues. The junction had 8 bases not matched to a gene; V was cut back by 8 bases and J by 7 bases. In germline, CDR1 is MNHEY, CDR2 SVGAGI. The CDR3 nucleotides are TGTGCCAGCGGTGTAAGCGGGAGGGGTAATGAGCAGTTCTTC. This gives the protein CASGVSGRGNEQFF.

The V call is TRBV19, the J call TRBJ2-3; D is ambiguous. Germline V gives CDR1 LNHDA, CDR2 SQIVND (reference sequence). V was trimmed by 1 base and J by 0 bases, leaving 8 bases between them. The CDR3 has 15 amino acids. The CDR3 reads CASSIVVISTDTQYF. The CDR3, as DNA: TGTGCCAGTAGTATAGTAGTGATTAGCACAGATACGCAGTATTTT.

This clone was recorded a few times. V and J are TRBV12-5 and TRBJ1-4, with D maybe TRBD1 (6 bases). Germline V gene data show CDR1 as LGHNT and CDR2 as FRNRAP. This CDR3 region has 16 residues. V was trimmed by 1 base and J by 8 bases, leaving 17 bases between them. The CDR3 reads CASGLGDRRSEEKLFF. CDR3 DNA: TGTGCTAGTGGTTTGGGAGACAGGAGATCAGAAGAAAAACTGTTTTTT.

The chain couples TRBV19 to TRBJ2-1; the match to TRBD2 covers 8 bases. The CDR3 consists of 15 residues. After removal of 6 bases from V and 3 bases from J, the junction contained 7 bases not matched to a gene. Germline V CDR1 and CDR2: LNHDA, SQIVND (reference sequence). The CDR3 DNA follows: TGTGCCAGTAGCCCGAGCGGGGGTATCTACAATGAGCAGTTCTTC. Protein product: CASSPSGGIYNEQFF. Complete variable domain (other parts from reference TRBV19 and TRBJ2-1): DGGITQSPKYLFRKEGQNVTLSCEQNLNHDAMYWYRQDPGQGLRLIYYSQIVNDFQKGDIAEGYSVSREKKESFPLTVTSAQKNPTAFYLCASSPSGGIYNEQFFGPGTRLTVL.

This chain connects TRBV6-6 to TRBJ2-1; D may be TRBD1 (5 bases). CDR1 is MNHNY, CDR2 SVGAGI, per germline (reference sequence). The CDR3 runs 12 residues. V was pared by 5 bases and J by 9 bases, with 11 bases between. The CDR3: CASSIYQGEQFF. CDR3 in DNA: TGTGCCAGCAGTATATACCAGGGTGAGCAGTTCTTC.